This TCR delta chain stems from a study of gamma-delta T cells after stem cell transplantation. This clone was picked up a small number of times. A much larger clone lies one base from this, so it may be a read error. CDR1 and CDR2 (germline): GEAIGNYY, EKD. The CDR3 contains 14 residues. TCRdb made new clone calls on the RT-PCR reads using CATT. Of 5,500 to 6,500 delta-chain clones in the sample, 1.5% to 2.5% are singletons; the top ten hold roughly 21%. Sample: gamma-delta T cells. The TCR comes from a human donor. It is not recorded whose cells these are; they may come from a transplant donor. The V and J genes are TRDV2 and TRDJ1, with no clear D. CDR3 amino acids: CARDNLIHTDKLIF. The CDR3 nucleotides are TGTGCCCGTGACAACTTGATTCACACCGATAAACTCATCTTT.